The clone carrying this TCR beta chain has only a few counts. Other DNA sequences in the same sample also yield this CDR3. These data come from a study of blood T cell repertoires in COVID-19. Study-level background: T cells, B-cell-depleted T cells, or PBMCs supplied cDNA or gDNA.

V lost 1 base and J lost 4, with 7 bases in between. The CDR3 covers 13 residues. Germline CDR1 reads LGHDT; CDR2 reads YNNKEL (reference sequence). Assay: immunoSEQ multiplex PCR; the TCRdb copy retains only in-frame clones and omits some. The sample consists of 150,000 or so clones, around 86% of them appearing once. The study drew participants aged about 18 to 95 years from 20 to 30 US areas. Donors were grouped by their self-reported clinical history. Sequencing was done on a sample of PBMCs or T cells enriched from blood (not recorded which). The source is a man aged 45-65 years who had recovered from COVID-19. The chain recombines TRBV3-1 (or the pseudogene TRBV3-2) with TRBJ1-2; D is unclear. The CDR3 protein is CASSQGGLYGYTF. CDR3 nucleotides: TGTGCCAGCAGCCAAGGTGGGCTCTATGGCTACACCTTC.